This is a list of T cell receptor beta chains from one sample in a study of Graves' ophthalmopathy and Graves' hyperthyroidism. TCRdb analysed the multiplex PCR reads with MiXCR anew, one entry per CDR3 protein. The data hold roughly 1.1 million distinct CDR3 sequences, with about 40% observed a single time. The sample was peripheral blood or thyroid tissue (not recorded which). The receptors derive from an adult man with Graves' hyperthyroidism. The CDR3 runs from the conserved cysteine through the conserved F or W. The order of the fields is V gene, D gene, J gene, clone size, CDR3 protein, CDR3 DNA. The D gene is left open where the match is weak. A row's size may be missing; if present it is once, few, many or a size class.

v_gene: TRBV19; d_gene: -; j_gene: TRBJ1-5; abundance: few; CDR3aa: CASNVAGTSNQPQHF; CDR3nt: TGTGCCAGTAACGTTGCGGGGACCAGCAATCAGCCCCAGCATTTT
v_gene: TRBV7-2; d_gene: -; j_gene: TRBJ2-7; abundance: many; CDR3aa: CASSLVEGYEQYF; CDR3nt: TGTGCCAGCAGCTTAGTTGAAGGCTACGAGCAGTACTTC
v_gene: TRBV12-3/TRBV12-4; d_gene: -; j_gene: TRBJ2-7; abundance: -; CDR3aa: CASSFRGGIEQYF; CDR3nt: TGTGCCAGCAGTTTCAGGGGAGGAATCGAGCAGTACTTC
v_gene: TRBV5-8; d_gene: -; j_gene: TRBJ2-5; abundance: -; CDR3aa: CASSLESGGVETQYF; CDR3nt: TGTGCCAGCAGCTTGGAGTCGGGGGGCGTGGAGACCCAGTACTTC
v_gene: TRBV7-2; d_gene: TRBD1; j_gene: TRBJ1-6; abundance: many; CDR3aa: CASSLVSGQLNSPLHF; CDR3nt: TGTGCCAGCAGCTTAGTTTCGGGACAGCTAAATTCACCCCTCCACTTT
v_gene: TRBV10-3; d_gene: -; j_gene: TRBJ1-5; abundance: many; CDR3aa: CAISDQGSGNQPQHF; CDR3nt: TGTGCCATCAGTGATCAGGGGTCGGGCAATCAGCCCCAGCATTTT
v_gene: TRBV7-9; d_gene: -; j_gene: TRBJ1-2; abundance: many; CDR3aa: CASSSLEMTDFYGYTF; CDR3nt: TGTGCCAGCAGCTCTTTAGAGATGACAGACTTCTATGGCTACACCTTC
v_gene: TRBV10-3; d_gene: TRBD1; j_gene: TRBJ2-7; abundance: few; CDR3aa: CAISDAAGGYEQYF; CDR3nt: TGTGCCATCAGTGATGCGGCAGGGGGTTACGAGCAGTACTTC
v_gene: TRBV15; d_gene: -; j_gene: TRBJ2-3; abundance: -; CDR3aa: CATSREVAIYTDTQYF; CDR3nt: TGTGCCACCAGCAGAGAGGTAGCGATTTACACAGATACGCAGTATTTT
v_gene: TRBV7-9; d_gene: -; j_gene: TRBJ1-2; abundance: -; CDR3aa: CASSPSGGIRGYTF; CDR3nt: TGTGCCAGCAGCCCCTCAGGTGGCATCCGTGGCTACACCTTC
v_gene: TRBV9; d_gene: TRBD1; j_gene: TRBJ1-5; abundance: -; CDR3aa: CASSPGTGVWQPQHF; CDR3nt: TGTGCCAGCAGCCCCGGGACAGGGGTTTGGCAGCCCCAGCATTTT
v_gene: TRBV11-1; d_gene: -; j_gene: TRBJ2-5; abundance: once; CDR3aa: CASSLAGFNQPQYF; CDR3nt: TGTGCCAGCAGCTTAGCAGGATTCAATCAGCCCCAGTACTTC
v_gene: TRBV4-3; d_gene: TRBD2; j_gene: TRBJ2-7; abundance: many; CDR3aa: CASSRAGGLGTYEQYF; CDR3nt: TGCGCCAGCAGCCGAGCGGGAGGGTTGGGGACCTACGAGCAGTACTTC
v_gene: TRBV20-1; d_gene: TRBD1; j_gene: TRBJ2-7; abundance: -; CDR3aa: CSANGTGVYEQYF; CDR3nt: TGCAGTGCCAACGGGACAGGGGTTTATGAGCAGTACTTC
v_gene: TRBV7-2; d_gene: -; j_gene: TRBJ2-2; abundance: -; CDR3aa: CASSLVWYGYTGELFF; CDR3nt: TGTGCCAGCAGCTTAGTTTGGTACGGCTACACCGGGGAGCTGTTTTTT
v_gene: TRBV7-3; d_gene: TRBD1; j_gene: TRBJ1-5; abundance: -; CDR3aa: CASSLTGTGVLQHF; CDR3nt: TGTGCCAGCAGCTTAACCGGTACAGGGGTCCTCCAGCATTTT
v_gene: TRBV6-6; d_gene: -; j_gene: TRBJ2-5; abundance: many; CDR3aa: CASSNPETQYF; CDR3nt: TGTGCCAGCAGCAACCCAGAGACCCAGTACTTC
v_gene: TRBV27; d_gene: TRBD2; j_gene: TRBJ2-7; abundance: -; CDR3aa: CASRELAGGTTYEQYF; CDR3nt: TGTGCCAGCAGGGAACTAGCGGGAGGGACTACCTACGAGCAGTACTTC
v_gene: TRBV2; d_gene: -; j_gene: TRBJ2-5; abundance: -; CDR3aa: CASSLQGGNQPQYF; CDR3nt: TGTGCCAGCAGTCTTCAGGGTGGCAATCAGCCCCAGTACTTC
v_gene: TRBV29-1; d_gene: -; j_gene: TRBJ2-2; abundance: -; CDR3aa: CSVEEVGELTGELFF; CDR3nt: TGCAGCGTTGAAGAAGTGGGAGAGCTCACCGGGGAGCTGTTTTTT
v_gene: TRBV28; d_gene: TRBD1; j_gene: TRBJ1-1; abundance: -; CDR3aa: CATRTGGLTEAFF; CDR3nt: TGTGCCACCAGAACAGGGGGCTTAACTGAAGCTTTCTTT
v_gene: TRBV2; d_gene: -; j_gene: TRBJ1-2; abundance: many; CDR3aa: CASSEVSNNYGYTF; CDR3nt: TGTGCCAGCAGTGAAGTCTCGAATAACTATGGCTACACCTTC
v_gene: TRBV12-3/TRBV12-4; d_gene: -; j_gene: TRBJ2-7; abundance: -; CDR3aa: CASSPSGRQTYEQYF; CDR3nt: TGTGCCAGCTCACCCTCCGGGAGACAAACCTACGAGCAGTACTTC
v_gene: TRBV4-3; d_gene: TRBD1; j_gene: TRBJ1-2; abundance: many; CDR3aa: CASSQDRTGIYGYTF; CDR3nt: TGCGCCAGCAGCCAAGACAGGACAGGGATCTATGGCTACACCTTC
v_gene: TRBV19; d_gene: -; j_gene: TRBJ2-7; abundance: few; CDR3aa: CASRLDSESSYEQYF; CDR3nt: TGTGCCAGTAGACTTGACAGCGAAAGCTCCTACGAGCAGTACTTC
v_gene: TRBV7-2; d_gene: -; j_gene: TRBJ2-7; abundance: once; CDR3aa: CASSTAGLAQQYF; CDR3nt: TGTGCCAGCAGCACTGCCGGGTTGGCCCAGCAGTACTTC
v_gene: TRBV6-6; d_gene: TRBD1; j_gene: TRBJ1-4; abundance: -; CDR3aa: CASTWMPDRDEKLFF; CDR3nt: TGTGCCAGCACCTGGATGCCGGACAGGGATGAAAAACTGTTTTTT
v_gene: TRBV5-6; d_gene: -; j_gene: TRBJ1-2; abundance: -; CDR3aa: CASKPQGFAGYTF; CDR3nt: TGTGCCAGCAAACCACAGGGTTTCGCGGGCTACACCTTC
v_gene: TRBV7-2; d_gene: -; j_gene: TRBJ1-6; abundance: -; CDR3aa: CASSLETGLTSPLHF; CDR3nt: TGTGCCAGCAGCTTAGAGACGGGGCTTACTTCACCCCTCCACTTT
v_gene: TRBV6-5; d_gene: -; j_gene: TRBJ1-1; abundance: many; CDR3aa: CASSALAEAFF; CDR3nt: TGTGCCAGCAGTGCCCTTGCTGAAGCTTTCTTT
v_gene: TRBV20-1; d_gene: -; j_gene: TRBJ2-7; abundance: many; CDR3aa: CSARDGRAYEQYF; CDR3nt: TGCAGTGCTAGAGATGGCAGAGCCTACGAGCAGTACTTC
v_gene: TRBV5-1; d_gene: TRBD1; j_gene: TRBJ2-5; abundance: -; CDR3aa: CASSFLQQGFPETQYF; CDR3nt: TGCGCCAGCAGCTTTCTACAACAGGGGTTCCCAGAGACCCAGTACTTC
v_gene: TRBV9; d_gene: -; j_gene: TRBJ1-1; abundance: many; CDR3aa: CASSDPGTSFHPEAFF; CDR3nt: TGTGCCAGCAGCGACCCCGGGACATCTTTTCACCCAGAAGCTTTCTTT
v_gene: TRBV18; d_gene: -; j_gene: TRBJ2-7; abundance: few; CDR3aa: CASSQSERYEQYF; CDR3nt: TGTGCCAGCTCACAAAGCGAACGCTACGAGCAGTACTTC
v_gene: TRBV19; d_gene: TRBD1; j_gene: TRBJ1-1; abundance: many; CDR3aa: CASSGTGAMNTEAFF; CDR3nt: TGTGCCAGTAGTGGGACAGGGGCGATGAACACTGAAGCTTTCTTT
v_gene: TRBV7-2; d_gene: -; j_gene: TRBJ1-5; abundance: many; CDR3aa: CASSLRGSQPQHF; CDR3nt: TGTGCCAGCAGCTTAAGGGGGTCTCAGCCCCAGCATTTT
v_gene: TRBV5-5; d_gene: -; j_gene: TRBJ1-2; abundance: many; CDR3aa: CASSLDADYTF; CDR3nt: TGTGCCAGCAGCTTGGACGCCGACTACACCTTC
v_gene: TRBV29-1; d_gene: -; j_gene: TRBJ1-4; abundance: -; CDR3aa: CSVGALNEKLFF; CDR3nt: TGCAGCGTGGGAGCGCTTAATGAAAAACTGTTTTTT
v_gene: TRBV29-1; d_gene: -; j_gene: TRBJ1-5; abundance: many; CDR3aa: CSVVGGWNQPQHF; CDR3nt: TGCAGCGTTGTCGGGGGGTGGAATCAGCCCCAGCATTTT
v_gene: TRBV10-2; d_gene: TRBD1; j_gene: TRBJ2-2; abundance: -; CDR3aa: CASSLTRDSSYDPARGRIGELFF; CDR3nt: TGCGCCAGCAGCCTCACCCGGGACAGCAGTTACGATCCGGCCAGGGGCCGAATCGGGGAGCTGTTTTTT
v_gene: TRBV19; d_gene: TRBD1; j_gene: TRBJ1-1; abundance: many; CDR3aa: CASSIRTGLYTEAFF; CDR3nt: TGTGCCAGTAGTATCCGGACAGGGTTGTACACTGAAGCTTTCTTT
v_gene: TRBV4-3; d_gene: TRBD1; j_gene: TRBJ2-7; abundance: -; CDR3aa: CASSQGGQGQYEQYF; CDR3nt: TGCGCCAGCAGCCAGGGAGGACAGGGGCAATACGAGCAGTACTTC
v_gene: TRBV12-3/TRBV12-4; d_gene: TRBD1; j_gene: TRBJ2-5; abundance: many; CDR3aa: CASSFDRVETQYF; CDR3nt: TGTGCCAGCAGTTTCGACAGGGTGGAGACCCAGTACTTC
v_gene: TRBV12-3/TRBV12-4; d_gene: -; j_gene: TRBJ2-7; abundance: -; CDR3aa: CASSLAAIASVPYEQYF; CDR3nt: TGTGCCAGCAGTTTAGCGGCCATAGCCTCGGTACCCTACGAGCAGTACTTC
v_gene: TRBV11-2; d_gene: TRBD2; j_gene: TRBJ2-7; abundance: many; CDR3aa: CASSITGTSYEQYF; CDR3nt: TGTGCCAGCAGCATAACCGGGACTAGCTACGAGCAGTACTTC
v_gene: TRBV15; d_gene: TRBD2; j_gene: TRBJ2-5; abundance: -; CDR3aa: CATSTWTSGDQETQYF; CDR3nt: TGTGCCACCAGCACCTGGACTAGCGGCGACCAAGAGACCCAGTACTTC
v_gene: TRBV29-1; d_gene: -; j_gene: TRBJ2-5; abundance: -; CDR3aa: CSKTLDYQETQYF; CDR3nt: TGCAGCAAGACGCTAGACTACCAAGAGACCCAGTACTTC
v_gene: TRBV20-1; d_gene: -; j_gene: TRBJ1-6; abundance: many; CDR3aa: CSARDPQSNSPLHF; CDR3nt: TGCAGTGCTAGAGACCCCCAGAGTAATTCACCCCTCCACTTT
v_gene: TRBV10-3; d_gene: -; j_gene: TRBJ2-7; abundance: -; CDR3aa: CAISDPQGSQQYF; CDR3nt: TGTGCCATCAGTGACCCGCAGGGAAGTCAGCAGTACTTC
v_gene: TRBV29-1; d_gene: -; j_gene: TRBJ1-2; abundance: many; CDR3aa: CSVARVRGKNYGYTF; CDR3nt: TGCAGCGTTGCCCGAGTCAGGGGAAAGAACTATGGCTACACCTTC
v_gene: TRBV10-3; d_gene: -; j_gene: TRBJ2-7; abundance: few; CDR3aa: CAIRPGGQGTPSYEQYF; CDR3nt: TGTGCCATCAGACCCGGGGGGCAGGGAACCCCCTCCTACGAGCAGTACTTC
v_gene: TRBV2; d_gene: -; j_gene: TRBJ1-4; abundance: many; CDR3aa: CASRNRTRRGEKLFF; CDR3nt: TGTGCCAGCAGAAATAGGACACGCCGGGGTGAAAAACTGTTTTTT
v_gene: TRBV7-8; d_gene: -; j_gene: TRBJ1-2; abundance: -; CDR3aa: CASSQRETYGYTF; CDR3nt: TGTGCCAGCAGCCAACGAGAGACCTATGGCTACACCTTC
v_gene: TRBV7-2; d_gene: -; j_gene: TRBJ1-4; abundance: few; CDR3aa: CASSLLRQGFSTLTNEKLFF; CDR3nt: TGTGCCAGCAGCTTACTCCGGCAGGGCTTTTCGACTCTAACTAATGAAAAACTGTTTTTT
v_gene: TRBV11-2; d_gene: -; j_gene: TRBJ1-6; abundance: many; CDR3aa: CASSLGGLNSPLHF; CDR3nt: TGTGCCAGCAGCTTAGGTGGTCTAAATTCACCCCTCCACTTT